The 20 T cell receptor beta chains below all came from one sample that was sequenced in a study of blood T cells in healthy people across ages. A second PCR, run for roughly 7 to 11 cycles, used a sample-barcoded 5' primer plus a J-beta primer mix. TCRdb recomputed calls from the 5' RACE reads with MiXCR, one row per CDR3 protein. This sample has approximately 780,000 distinct CDR3 sequences, with 25% to 30% found just once. The same specimen was also included in a second study, on T cells of mothers and their children.

The sample consisted of blood. Source of these receptors: a boy younger than 18 in good health.

This clonotype has a handful of counts. The rearrangement uses TRBV5-1 and TRBJ2-5; possible D gene TRBD1, 6 bases. The CDR3 is made up of 14 amino acids. In germline, CDR1 is SGHRS, CDR2 YFSETQ. V lost 5 bases and J lost 3, with 14 bases in between. CDR3 in DNA: TGCGCCAGCAGTTACCGGGACACAAAAGAGACCCAGTACTTC. This encodes CASSYRDTKETQYF.

This clonotype has just a few counts. The rearrangement joins TRBV5-4 to TRBJ2-4, with D tentatively TRBD1 or TRBD2 (5 bases each). The CDR3 is made up of 15 amino acids. Trimming stripped 4 bases from V and 4 bases from J, with 15 bases between. Germline loops: CDR1 SGHNT, CDR2 YYREEE (reference sequence). The DNA for the CDR3 is TGTGCCAGCAGCACCCAGGGTGGGGGAAAAAACATTCAGTACTTC. Protein sequence: CASSTQGGGKNIQYF.

This clonotype was seen a handful of times. This rearrangement joins TRBV5-4 to TRBJ2-1; TRBD2 matches at 8 bases. Per the germline V gene, CDR1 is SGHNT and CDR2 is YYREEE (reference sequence). V gave up 4 bases and J gave up 9 bases; unmatched junction bases: 12. The CDR3 is made up of 15 amino acids. CDR3 DNA sequence: TGTGCCAGCAGCCTGGGACTAGATTTGGGCAGTGAGCAGTTCTTC. Its translation is CASSLGLDLGSEQFF.

The genes are TRBV7-9 and TRBJ1-2; 7 nucleotides line up with TRBD1. CDR1 SEHNR and CDR2 FQNEAQ come from the germline V gene (reference sequence). The CDR3 has 12 amino acids. J lost 8 bases, V lost 3 bases, and 3 bases had no gene match. CDR3 protein: CASSFQGEGYTF. As DNA, the CDR3 is TGTGCCAGCAGCTTCCAGGGGGAGGGCTACACCTTC.

The rearrangement links TRBV7-8 to TRBJ1-2, with TRBD1 as a possible D gene (6 bases). Trimming stripped 1 base from V and 8 bases from J, with 17 bases between. This CDR3 contains 15 residues. Germline CDR1 SGHVS, CDR2 FQNEAQ. This CDR3 reads CASSLGTQGGEGYTF. The DNA of the CDR3 is TGTGCCAGCAGCTTAGGTACTCAAGGGGGTGAAGGCTACACCTTC.

As to this clonotype: At one end the junction does not follow the germline gene, possibly because of a read error. CDR3 in DNA: TGTGCCAACAGCCAAGTTGCGGGGTCAGAGACCCAGTACTTC. Its translation is CANSQVAGSETQYF. The rearrangement links TRBV3-1 to TRBJ2-5, with D perhaps matching TRBD2 (6 bases). Germline V gene sequence: CDR1 LGHDT, CDR2 YNNKEL (reference sequence). This CDR3 contains 14 residues.

The sample holds a few counts of this clonotype. The chain is built from TRBV29-1 and TRBJ1-2, with 7 bases fitting TRBD1. The CDR3 runs 13 residues. Trimming took 6 bases from V and 4 from J; bases not matched to a gene: 8. In germline, CDR1 is SQVTM, CDR2 ANQGSEA. The chain's CDR3 is CSVRGGARYGYTF. In DNA, the CDR3 is TGCAGCGTAAGAGGGGGCGCCCGCTATGGCTACACCTTC. Full variable domain (outside the CDR3, taken from reference TRBV29-1 and TRBJ1-2): SAVISQKPSRDICQRGTSLTIQCQVDSQVTMMFWYRQQPGQSLTLIATANQGSEATYESGFVIDKFPISRPNLTFSTLTVSNMSPEDSSIYLCSVRGGARYGYTFGSGTRLTVV.

This sequence joins TRBV7-9 and TRBJ2-5; TRBD1 is a possible D gene (6 bases). This CDR3 has 18 amino acids. Germline lookup yields CDR1 SEHNR and CDR2 FQNEAQ (reference sequence). V lost 2 bases, J lost 0 bases, and 19 bases lay in between. The CDR3: CASSLMEWSQGYQETQYF. The CDR3 DNA reads as TGTGCCAGCAGCTTAATGGAGTGGAGTCAGGGGTACCAAGAGACCCAGTACTTC.

This clonotype was counted once. The rearrangement joins TRBV3-1 to TRBJ1-2; D is unclear. Deletions cut 3 bases from V and 4 bases from J, with 15 bases between. The V gene's germline CDR1 is LGHDT and CDR2 YNNKEL (reference sequence). The CDR3 is 15 amino acids. Here the CDR3 reads CASSHPRRVGYGYTF. The CDR3, as DNA: TGTGCCAGCAGCCATCCGAGGCGGGTTGGCTATGGCTACACCTTC. The full variable domain, completed using reference TRBV3-1 and TRBJ1-2, is DTAVSQTPKYLVTQMGNDKSIKCEQNLGHDTMYWYKQDSKKFLKIMFSYNNKELIINETVPNRFSPKSPDKAHLNLHINSLELGDSAVYFCASSHPRRVGYGYTFGSGTRLTVV.

Only a few counts were recorded for this clonotype. The gene calls are TRBV25-1 and TRBJ2-5, with 9 bases fitting TRBD1. The better agreement between TRBJ2-1 and the DNA end casts doubt on the J call. The germline CDR1 and CDR2 sequences are MGHDK and SYGVNS. The length of the CDR3 is 15 residues. CDR3: CASSEPRTGDNEQFF. CDR3 nucleotides: TGTGCCAGCAGTGAACCCAGGACAGGGGACAATGAGCAGTTCTTC.

This clonotype has only a few counts. The chain joins TRBV27 to TRBJ1-2; TRBD1 might be the D (5 bases). The CDR3 consists of 15 residues. The V end was cut by 0 bases, the J end by 2 bases, with 10 bases between. Germline-derived CDR1 and CDR2 are MNHEY and SMNVEV (reference sequence). The CDR3, as DNA: TGTGCCAGCAGTTTATCGAGTACAGGCAACTATGGCTACACCTTC. The encoded protein is CASSLSSTGNYGYTF.

J is TRBJ1-1 and V is TRBV29-1, with D possibly TRBD1 on 5 matching bases. Germline values: CDR1 SQVTM, CDR2 ANQGSEA. The V and J ends lost 6 bases and 6 bases respectively, with 8 bases between them. The CDR3 consists of 10 residues. The CDR3 nucleotides read TGCAGCGTGGGGCTTCCTGAAGCTTTCTTT. Translated: CSVGLPEAFF.

In its sample, this clonotype was seen once. This sequence joins TRBV5-5 and TRBJ1-5, with D perhaps matching TRBD1 (6 bases). In germline, CDR1 is SGHKS, CDR2 YYEKEE (reference sequence). Trimming took 1 base from V and 0 from J, leaving 8 bases between them. This CDR3 spans 15 amino acids. The CDR3 nucleotides read TGTGCCAGCAGCTTGTGGGACAATAGCAATCAGCCCCAGCATTTT. Its protein product is CASSLWDNSNQPQHF.

This clonotype was found many times. The chain recombines TRBV2 with TRBJ2-5; D may be TRBD2 (6 bases). Trimming removed 4 bases from V and 9 bases from J, with 18 bases in between. This CDR3 is 14 amino acids long. Germline CDR1 and CDR2: SNHLY and FYNNEI. CDR3: CASSGTMSKVAQYF. The CDR3 DNA reads TGTGCCAGCAGTGGGACTATGTCAAAAGTGGCCCAGTACTTC.

The chain is built from TRBV20-1 and TRBJ2-5, with D possibly TRBD2 on 6 matching bases. The CDR3 covers 15 residues. CDR1 is DFQATT, CDR2 SNEGSKA, per germline (reference sequence). V shed 3 bases and J shed 1 base, with 15 bases lying between them. CDR3 region: CSARDPRGSQETQYF. In nucleotides, the CDR3 is TGCAGTGCTAGGGACCCACGGGGGAGCCAAGAGACCCAGTACTTC.

In this sample, this clonotype turned up a few times. The chain combines TRBV20-1 with TRBJ1-5; 7 bases agree with TRBD1. V was pared by 0 bases and J by 0 bases, with 11 bases of the junction left unmatched. Germline loops: CDR1 DFQATT, CDR2 SNEGSKA (reference sequence). The CDR3 is 18 residues long. The CDR3 bases are TGCAGTGCTAGAGATCGATACCTAGGGACAGTTAGCAATCAGCCCCAGCATTTT. The encoded protein is CSARDRYLGTVSNQPQHF.

This clonotype was recorded a few times. J is TRBJ2-1 and V is TRBV3-1, with 8 bases matching TRBD2. Germline assignment: CDR1 LGHDT and CDR2 YNNKEL (reference sequence). The V segment lost 1 base and the J segment 5 bases; nucleotides outside the gene matches: 13. The CDR3 is 18 amino acids. The DNA for the CDR3 is TGTGCCAGCAGCCAAGGGCTTGATCTGAGCGGGGGCAACAATGAGCAGTTCTTC. This gives the protein CASSQGLDLSGGNNEQFF.

The chain joins TRBV20-1 to TRBJ1-1; D is undetermined. V was clipped by 3 bases and J by 3 bases, with 17 bases between them. This CDR3 spans 15 amino acids. CDR1 and CDR2 (germline): DFQATT, SNEGSKA (reference sequence). CDR3 region: CSASPPGGGDTEAFF. CDR3 in DNA: TGCAGTGCTAGCCCGCCGGGAGGTGGGGACACTGAAGCTTTCTTT.

This chain's CDR3 is CASSRLPLYGYTF. CDR3 bases: TGTGCCAGCAGCCGACTGCCCCTCTATGGCTACACCTTC. V is TRBV7-9 and J is TRBJ1-2; D not resolved. Germline V gene data show CDR1 as SEHNR and CDR2 as FQNEAQ (reference sequence). The length of the CDR3 is 13 residues. Trimming stripped 5 bases from V and 4 bases from J, with 11 bases between.

The J gene is TRBJ2-3, the V gene TRBV5-1; 9 positions match TRBD1. The CDR3 has 17 amino acids. The V gene's germline CDR1 is SGHRS and CDR2 YFSETQ. V shed 7 bases, J shed 0 bases, and the junction held 12 bases outside the gene matches. The CDR3: CASGSGQGITSTDTQYF. The CDR3 DNA reads TGCGCCAGCGGCTCAGGACAGGGGATAACTAGCACAGATACGCAGTATTTT. The complete variable domain, with remaining parts taken from reference TRBV5-1 and TRBJ2-3, reads KAGVTQTPRYLIKTRGQQVTLSCSPISGHRSVSWYQQTPGQGLQFLFEYFSETQRNKGNFPGRFSGRQFSNSRSEMNVSTLELGDSALYLCASGSGQGITSTDTQYFGPGTRLTVL.